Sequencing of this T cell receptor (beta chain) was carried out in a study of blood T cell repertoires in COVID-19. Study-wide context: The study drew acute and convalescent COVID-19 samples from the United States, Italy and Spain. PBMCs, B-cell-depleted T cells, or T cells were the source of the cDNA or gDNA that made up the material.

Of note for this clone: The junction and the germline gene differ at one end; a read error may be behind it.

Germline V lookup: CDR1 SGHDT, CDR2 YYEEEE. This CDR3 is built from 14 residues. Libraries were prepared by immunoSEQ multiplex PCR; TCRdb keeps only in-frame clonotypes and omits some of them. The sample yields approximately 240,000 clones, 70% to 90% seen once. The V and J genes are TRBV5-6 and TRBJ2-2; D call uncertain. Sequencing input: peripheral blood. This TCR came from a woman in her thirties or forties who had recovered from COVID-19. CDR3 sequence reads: CASSLASYTGELFF. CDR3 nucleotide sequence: TGTGCCAGCAGTTTGGCAAGCTACACCGGGGAGCTGTTTTTT.